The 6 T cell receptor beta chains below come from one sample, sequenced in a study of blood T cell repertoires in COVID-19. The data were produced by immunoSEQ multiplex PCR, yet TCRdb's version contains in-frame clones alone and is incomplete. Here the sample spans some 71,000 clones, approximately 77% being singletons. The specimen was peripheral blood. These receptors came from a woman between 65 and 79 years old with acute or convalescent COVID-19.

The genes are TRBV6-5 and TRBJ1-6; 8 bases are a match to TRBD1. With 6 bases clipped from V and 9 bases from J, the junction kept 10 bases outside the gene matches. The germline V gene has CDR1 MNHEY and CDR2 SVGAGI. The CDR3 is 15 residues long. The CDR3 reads CASRQTTGGGSPLHF. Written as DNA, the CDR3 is TGTGCCAGCAGGCAAACCACAGGGGGGGGTTCACCCCTCCACTTT.

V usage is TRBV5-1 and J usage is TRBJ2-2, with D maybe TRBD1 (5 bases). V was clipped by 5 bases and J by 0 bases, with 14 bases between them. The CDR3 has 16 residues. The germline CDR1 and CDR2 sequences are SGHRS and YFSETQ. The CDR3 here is CASRPQVRANTGELFF. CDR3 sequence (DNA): TGCGCCAGCAGACCCCAGGTCAGGGCGAACACCGGGGAGCTGTTTTTT.

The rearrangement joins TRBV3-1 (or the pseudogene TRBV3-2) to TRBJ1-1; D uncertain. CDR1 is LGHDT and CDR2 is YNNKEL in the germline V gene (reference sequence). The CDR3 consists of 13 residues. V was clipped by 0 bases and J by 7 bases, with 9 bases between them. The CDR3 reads CASSQDIRSEAFF. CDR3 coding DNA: TGTGCCAGCAGCCAAGATATAAGGAGTGAAGCTTTCTTT.

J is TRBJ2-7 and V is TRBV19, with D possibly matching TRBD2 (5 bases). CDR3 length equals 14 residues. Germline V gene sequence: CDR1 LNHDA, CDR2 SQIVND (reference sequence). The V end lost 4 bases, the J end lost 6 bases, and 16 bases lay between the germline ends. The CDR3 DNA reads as TGTGCCAGTAGTACCCGAGAGGGTTCGAGCGAGCAGTACTTC. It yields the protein CASSTREGSSEQYF.

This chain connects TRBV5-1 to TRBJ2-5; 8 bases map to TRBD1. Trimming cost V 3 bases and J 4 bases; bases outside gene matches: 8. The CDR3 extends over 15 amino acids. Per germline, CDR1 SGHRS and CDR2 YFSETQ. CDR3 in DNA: TGCGCCAGCAGCTCCGGACAGGGAGGAACAGAGACCCAGTACTTC. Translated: CASSSGQGGTETQYF.

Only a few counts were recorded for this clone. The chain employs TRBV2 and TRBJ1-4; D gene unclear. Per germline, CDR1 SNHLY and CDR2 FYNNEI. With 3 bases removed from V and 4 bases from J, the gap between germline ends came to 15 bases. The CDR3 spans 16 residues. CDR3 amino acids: CASSDRLTGYNEKLFF. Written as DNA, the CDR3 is TGTGCCAGCAGTGATAGATTAACCGGTTATAATGAAAAACTGTTTTTT.